This TCR beta chain was obtained from a study of T cell responses to AZD1222 COVID-19 vaccine. Sequenced by immunoSEQ multiplex PCR; TCRdb stores in-frame clones only, minus some. The repertoire has over 95,000 clones, roughly 90% of them found once; the top ten carry approximately 15%. Second-dose groups at about 4 or about 12 weeks were pooled. The source of this sequence is an adult who received the AZD1222 COVID-19 vaccine. The sample here was peripheral blood, taken 28 days after the second AZD1222 dose.

The CDR3 DNA is TGTGCCAGCTCCGGTGTACCAGGGAACACTGAAGCTTTCTTT. Protein: CASSGVPGNTEAFF. The chain combines TRBV18 with TRBJ1-1; D is unresolved. This CDR3 has 14 amino acids. The V gene's germline CDR1 is KGHSH and CDR2 LQKENI. Trimming pared 6 bases from V and 1 base from J, leaving 12 bases between.